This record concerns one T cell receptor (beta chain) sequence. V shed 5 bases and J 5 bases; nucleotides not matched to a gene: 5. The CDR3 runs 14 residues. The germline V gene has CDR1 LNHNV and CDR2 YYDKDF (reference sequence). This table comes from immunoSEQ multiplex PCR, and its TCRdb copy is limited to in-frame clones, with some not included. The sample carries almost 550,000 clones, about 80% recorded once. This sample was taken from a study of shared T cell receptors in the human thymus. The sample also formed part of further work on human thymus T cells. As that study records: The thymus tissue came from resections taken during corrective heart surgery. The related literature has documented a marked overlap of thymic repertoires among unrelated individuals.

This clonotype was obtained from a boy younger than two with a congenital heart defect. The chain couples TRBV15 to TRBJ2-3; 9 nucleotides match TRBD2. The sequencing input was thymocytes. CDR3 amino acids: CATSGAGGRDTQYF. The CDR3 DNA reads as TGTGCCACCAGCGGAGCGGGAGGACGAGATACGCAGTATTTT.